The entry below describes one T cell receptor beta chain. Its antigen is as yet unknown. TCR beta CDR3 region amplification was performed from RNA transcripts. A first-round RT-PCR of the TCR CDR3 used the HTBI primer set. TCRdb called the multiplex PCR reads again in MiXCR, with one record for every CDR3 protein. The table lists around 340,000 distinct CDR3 sequences, around 23% of them singletons. The junction had 8 bases not matched to a gene; V was cut back by 6 bases and J by 5 bases. Germline V gene data show CDR1 as SGHDN and CDR2 as FVKESK. The CDR3 is 14 amino acids. The sample comes from a study of T cells in Graves' hyperthyroidism and ophthalmopathy. Looking at the study overall: Peripheral blood was taken when the disease was first diagnosed, before any treatment began.

Findings and limits, study-wide: Progression to ophthalmopathy was predicted a median of approximately 6.4 months early.

This TCR was sampled from a woman aged 45 to 65 with Graves' hyperthyroidism. Sequencing was performed on blood. The chain combines TRBV14 with TRBJ1-1, with 8 bases matching TRBD1. The CDR3 nucleotides read TGTGCCAGCAGTCTGGACAGGGTCCGGACTGAAGCTTTCTTT. Its translation: CASSLDRVRTEAFF.